Shown below are 8 T cell receptor beta chains from a single sample sequenced in a study of T-cell memory formation after mild COVID-19. TCRdb reanalysed the 5' RACE reads using MiXCR and keeps one entry per CDR3 protein. The sample consists of about 110,000 distinct CDR3 sequences, roughly 12% of them appearing once. Source material: PBMCs or a T cell subset sorted from them (not recorded which). Receptors originate from an adult woman who had mild COVID-19 (a few samples of this study predate the infection). Cell type and time point are not known.

The chain recombines TRBV29-1 with TRBJ2-4, with 7 nucleotides matching TRBD1. Germline V gives CDR1 SQVTM, CDR2 ANQGSEA. The junction had 8 bases not matched to a gene; V was cut back by 4 bases and J by 8 bases. CDR3 length: 13 residues. DNA of the CDR3: TGCAGCGTTGGACCGACAGGGTTGGACATTCAGTACTTC. Its translation is CSVGPTGLDIQYF.

At least ten counts were recorded for this clonotype. V gene TRBV13 combines with J gene TRBJ2-7; D is uncertain. Germline-derived CDR1 and CDR2 are PRHDT and FYEKMQ (reference sequence). The V and J ends lost 0 bases and 4 bases respectively, with 4 bases between them. This CDR3 is built from 12 residues. CDR3 nucleotides: TGTGCCAGCAGCTTAGGGGAATACGAGCAGTACTTC. Translating gives CASSLGEYEQYF.

V gene TRBV7-2 combines with J gene TRBJ1-1; D is ambiguous. Trimming took off 3 bases at V and 1 base at J, with 6 bases between the two ends. There are 13 residues in the CDR3. Germline assignment: CDR1 SGHTA and CDR2 FQGNSA. The DNA for the CDR3 is TGTGCCAGCAGCTTTCGGGGGAACACTGAAGCTTTCTTT. Its translation is CASSFRGNTEAFF.

This clonotype turned up a few times. The chain recombines TRBV24-1 with TRBJ2-1; no reliable D call. V was cut by 1 base and J by 10 bases, with 7 bases left in between. This CDR3 is 12 amino acids long. Germline V CDR1 and CDR2: KGHDR, SFDVKD. The CDR3 loop is CATSDLGREQFF. CDR3 DNA: TGTGCCACCAGTGATTTAGGCAGGGAGCAGTTCTTC.

This clonotype was recorded at least ten times. The rearrangement links TRBV4-2 to TRBJ2-2; D ambiguous. There are 14 residues in the CDR3. CDR1 is LGHNA and CDR2 is YNFKEQ in the germline V gene. The V gene lost 3 bases and the J gene lost 1 base, with 6 bases spanning the gap. The CDR3 DNA is TGTGCCAGCAGCCACAACAAGAACACCGGGGAGCTGTTTTTT. It translates to CASSHNKNTGELFF.

This clonotype has only a few counts. The V call is TRBV6-5, the J call TRBJ2-3; a weak D match, TRBD2 (7 bases). The CDR3 runs 16 residues. Germline V gene sequence: CDR1 MNHEY, CDR2 SVGAGI. The V gene lost 2 bases and the J gene lost 3 bases, with 15 bases spanning the gap. CDR3 bases: TGTGCCAGCAGTTACCTAGTGGGGGGGCCTACAGATACGCAGTATTTT. Its protein product is CASSYLVGGPTDTQYF.

In this sample, this clonotype turned up a few times. J is TRBJ2-5 and V is TRBV24-1; 8 bases fit TRBD1. CDR1 and CDR2 (germline): KGHDR, SFDVKD. The J segment lost 5 bases and the V segment lost 4 bases, leaving 11 bases of the junction unmatched. The CDR3 is 16 residues long. This chain's CDR3 is CATSETPGQGRETQYF. CDR3 in DNA: TGTGCCACCAGTGAAACCCCAGGACAGGGACGGGAGACCCAGTACTTC.

This clonotype was counted between two and nine times. The genes are TRBV7-2 and TRBJ2-7, with TRBD2 identical over 12 bases. Germline V CDR1 and CDR2: SGHTA, FQGNSA. J lost 3 bases, V lost 6 bases, and 6 bases had no gene match. This CDR3 has 15 amino acids. CDR3 amino acids: CASSSGLAGFYEQYF. In DNA, the CDR3 is TGTGCCAGCAGTTCGGGACTAGCGGGTTTCTACGAGCAGTACTTC. Full variable domain (missing parts from reference TRBV7-2 and TRBJ2-7): GAGVSQSPSNKVTEKGKDVELRCDPISGHTALYWYRQSLGQGLEFLIYFQGNSAPDKSGLPSDRFSAERTGGSVSTLTIQRTQQEDSAVYLCASSSGLAGFYEQYFGPGTRLTVT.